What follows are 5 T cell receptor beta chains derived from one specimen sequenced in a study of OX40 agonist ivuxolimab in advanced cancers. TCRdb's copy holds only in-frame clones and misses some; the assay was immunoSEQ multiplex PCR. The sample contains about 53,000 clones, 79% of which appear only once. The material was CD4+ or CD8+ T cells sorted from blood, obtained in a trial of the OX40 agonist ivuxolimab. Source of these receptors: an adult with an advanced solid tumor such as melanoma, head and neck, liver or kidney cancer.

This chain links TRBV11-2 with TRBJ1-1, with 9 bases identical to TRBD1. Germline values: CDR1 SGHAT, CDR2 FQNNGV. There are 14 residues in the CDR3. Trimming at V came to 3 bases and at J to 3 bases, leaving 2 bases not matched to a gene. CDR3 sequence reads: CASSFGTGYTEAFF. The CDR3 DNA follows: TGTGCCAGCAGCTTTGGGACAGGGTACACTGAAGCTTTCTTT.

The chain joins TRBV7-8 to TRBJ1-2; the D gene is possibly TRBD1 (5 bases). The germline V and J ends were trimmed by 1 base and 4 bases, with 10 bases remaining between them. The CDR3 runs to 14 residues. Germline assignment: CDR1 SGHVS and CDR2 FQNEAQ. The CDR3 nucleotides read TGTGCCAGCAGCTTAGAAATGGACATCTATGGCTACACCTTC. Translated: CASSLEMDIYGYTF. Complete variable domain (other parts from reference TRBV7-8 and TRBJ1-2): GAGVSQSPRYKVAKRGQDVALRCDPISGHVSLFWYQQALGQGPEFLTYFQNEAQLDKSGLPSDRFFAERPEGSVSTLKIQRTQQEDSAVYLCASSLEMDIYGYTFGSGTRLTVV.

This clone counts as medium-sized. This chain joins TRBV5-1 and TRBJ1-4; possibly TRBD1 for D (6 bases). The germline V gene has CDR1 SGHRS and CDR2 YFSETQ. The CDR3 has 13 amino acids. V gave up 4 bases and J gave up 8 bases, with 12 bases separating them. The CDR3 protein is CASSLRQEEKLFF. The CDR3, as DNA: TGCGCCAGCAGCCTCCGACAGGAGGAAAAACTGTTTTTT.

The rearrangement joins TRBV18 to TRBJ1-1, with unresolved D. Deletions cut 0 bases from V and 6 bases from J, with 8 bases between. Looked up from germline, CDR1 is KGHSH and CDR2 is LQKENI. The CDR3 is 13 amino acids. Here the CDR3 DNA reads TGTGCCAGCTCACCACCGAAGGGTCCTGAAGCTTTCTTT. It translates to CASSPPKGPEAFF.

The J gene is TRBJ1-1, the V gene TRBV5-4; 10 positions match TRBD1. Germline values: CDR1 SGHNT, CDR2 YYREEE (reference sequence). This CDR3 has 14 amino acids. V dropped 4 bases and J dropped 6; count of bases not matched to a gene: 6. CDR3 residues: CASSPRTGGAEAFF. DNA for the CDR3: TGTGCCAGCAGCCCGAGGACAGGGGGGGCTGAAGCTTTCTTT. Using reference TRBV5-4 and TRBJ1-1 for the parts outside the CDR3, the full variable domain is ETGVTQSPTHLIKTRGQQVTLRCSSQSGHNTVSWYQQALGQGPQFIFQYYREEENGRGNFPPRFSGLQFPNYSSELNVNALELDDSALYLCASSPRTGGAEAFFGQGTRLTVV.